This passage covers 32 T cell receptor beta chains from one sample sequenced in a study of identifying expanded T cells in peripheral blood (dated by TCRdb to between 2019 and 2020). To prepare the library, the immunoSEQ multiplex PCR assay was applied. The source is immuneACCESS, and TCRdb retained only in-frame sequences with V and J called. Part of the clones is not carried over; for the studies checked, unresolved V genes explain less than half of this, and the remainder is unexplained. Within this sample are more than 75,000 clones, with roughly 86% of them counted one time only. 5.6% of the sample is in the top ten clones. Material for sequencing was blood. These receptors were collected from a person aged 18 to 70 in good health.

J is TRBJ2-1 and V is TRBV7-3; D unresolved. The germline gives CDR1 SGHTA, CDR2 FQGTGA. This CDR3 has 12 residues. Trimming stripped 3 bases from V and 8 bases from J, with 8 bases between. The CDR3 DNA sequence: TGTGCCAGCAGCTTTAATCTGTATGAGCAGTTCTTC. Residues: CASSFNLYEQFF. The whole variable domain, remainder taken from reference TRBV7-3 and TRBJ2-1, is GAGVSQTPSNKVTEKGKYVELRCDPISGHTALYWYRQSLGQGPEFLIYFQGTGAADDSGLPNDRFFAVRPEGSVSTLKIQRTERGDSAVYLCASSFNLYEQFFGPGTRLTVL.

This clone showed up just once. This chain links TRBV9 with TRBJ2-3, with no clear D. Germline V lookup: CDR1 SGDLS, CDR2 YYNGEE. V lost 6 bases and J lost 0, with 8 bases in between. This CDR3 region has 13 residues. CDR3 nucleotide sequence: TGTGCCAGCACAAATCCAAGCACAGATACGCAGTATTTT. Protein: CASTNPSTDTQYF.

CDR3 sequence reads: CASSSGTSGGAGVQYF. The CDR3 DNA sequence: TGTGCCAGCAGTTCCGGGACTAGCGGGGGGGCAGGGGTGCAGTATTTT. The chain joins TRBV6-5 to TRBJ2-3; TRBD2 matches 16 bases. V shed 4 bases and J 11 bases; nucleotides not matched to a gene: 9. The germline V gene has CDR1 MNHEY and CDR2 SVGAGI. The CDR3 length is 16 residues.

This chain links TRBV7-9 with TRBJ1-6; no definite D call. The V end was cut by 1 base, the J end by 7 bases, with 11 bases between. This CDR3 has 15 amino acids. CDR1 is SEHNR and CDR2 is FQNEAQ in the germline V gene (reference sequence). For the CDR3, the DNA is TGTGCCAGCAGCTTAGGGGTACGGGGAAATTCACCCCTCCACTTT. Its protein is CASSLGVRGNSPLHF.

The chain carries TRBV7-2 and TRBJ2-5; D gene unclear. V was shortened by 6 bases and J by 5 bases, with 19 bases between the two germline ends. This CDR3 is built from 15 residues. The germline V gene has CDR1 SGHTA and CDR2 FQGNSA. In DNA form, the CDR3 reads TGTGCCAGCAGAAGAGGACGGCTCCCCAGGGAGACCCAGTACTTC. Its translation: CASRRGRLPRETQYF. Drawing the rest from reference TRBV7-2 and TRBJ2-5, the complete variable domain is GAGVSQSPSNKVTEKGKDVELRCDPISGHTALYWYRQSLGQGLEFLIYFQGNSAPDKSGLPSDRFSAERTGGSVSTLTIQRTQQEDSAVYLCASRRGRLPRETQYFGPGTRLLVL.

The chain couples TRBV6-5 to TRBJ1-6, with a possible D match to TRBD1 (6 bases). Germline CDR1 reads MNHEY; CDR2 reads SVGAGI. V was cut by 0 bases and J by 7 bases, with 13 bases left in between. The CDR3 runs 16 residues. In DNA form, the CDR3 reads TGTGCCAGCAGTTACTCGGGGGGGGCTATAAATTCACCCCTCCACTTT. Amino acids: CASSYSGGAINSPLHF.

The chain recombines TRBV6-5 with TRBJ2-3; D might be TRBD1 (7 bases). This CDR3 is built from 14 residues. The germline gives CDR1 MNHEY, CDR2 SVGAGI. The V end was cut by 5 bases, the J end by 4 bases, with 13 bases between. CDR3 amino acids: CASSRQGGADTQYF. CDR3 nucleotides: TGTGCCAGCAGTAGACAGGGAGGAGCAGATACGCAGTATTTT.

The genes are TRBV5-1 and TRBJ1-2; D is ambiguous. The CDR3 runs 12 residues. Germline CDR1 and CDR2: SGHRS and YFSETQ. The V end lost 0 bases, the J end lost 5 bases, and 5 bases lay between the germline ends. CDR3 amino acids: CASSLGFYGYTF. CDR3 DNA: TGCGCCAGCAGCTTGGGATTTTATGGCTACACCTTC. Full variable domain (outside the CDR3, taken from reference TRBV5-1 and TRBJ1-2): KAGVTQTPRYLIKTRGQQVTLSCSPISGHRSVSWYQQTPGQGLQFLFEYFSETQRNKGNFPGRFSGRQFSNSRSEMNVSTLELGDSALYLCASSLGFYGYTFGSGTRLTVV.

V and J are TRBV6-5 and TRBJ1-1; TRBD1 matches 9 bases. The germline CDR1 and CDR2 sequences are MNHEY and SVGAGI. The CDR3 is 14 residues long. V trimming: 5 bases; J trimming: 5 bases; junction bases outside the gene matches: 6. The CDR3 DNA is TGTGCCAGCAGTGGACAGGGGCCAAGTACTGAAGCTTTCTTT. This sequence encodes CASSGQGPSTEAFF.

The chain carries TRBV19 and TRBJ1-4; no definite D call. The CDR3 contains 15 residues. V lost 9 bases, J lost 4 bases, and 18 bases lay in between. Germline CDR1 is LNHDA and CDR2 is SQIVND (reference sequence). The CDR3 coding sequence is TGTGCCAGCCGGGGAAGGGCGGGCTTTAATGAAAAACTGTTTTTT. This sequence encodes CASRGRAGFNEKLFF.

The gene calls are TRBV9 and TRBJ2-3; 10 nucleotides agree with TRBD2. CDR3 length: 18 residues. Unmatched junction bases numbered 10, after V lost 0 bases and J lost 3 bases. CDR1 and CDR2 (germline): SGDLS, YYNGEE. CDR3 region: CASSVGASGGSWTDTQYF. CDR3 bases: TGTGCCAGCAGCGTAGGAGCTAGCGGGGGCTCCTGGACAGATACGCAGTATTTT.

This clone came up once. CDR3 loop: CASSLNGGGSGTNEKLFF. The CDR3 bases are TGTGCCAGCTCACTAAATGGAGGGGGCAGTGGAACTAATGAAAAACTGTTTTTT. This chain uses TRBV18 with TRBJ1-4; the match to TRBD1 covers 7 bases. From germline, CDR1 is KGHSH and CDR2 LQKENI. The CDR3 length is 18 residues. Unmatched junction bases numbered 12, after V lost 4 bases and J lost 1 base.

The rearrangement links TRBV4-3 to TRBJ2-5; D call uncertain. The DNA end lines up better with TRBJ2-7; the J call may be wrong. Germline V gene sequence: CDR1 LGHNA, CDR2 YSLEER. This CDR3 has 13 residues. CDR3 region: CASSQDLGYEQYF. Written as DNA, the CDR3 is TGCGCCAGCAGCCAAGATCTGGGCTACGAGCAGTACTTC.

The rearrangement joins TRBV7-8 to TRBJ1-5; TRBD1 might be the D (5 bases). V was cut by 3 bases and J by 5 bases, with 8 bases left in between. This CDR3 has 13 amino acids. Germline-derived CDR1 and CDR2 are SGHVS and FQNEAQ. Here the CDR3 reads CASSFLRDQPQHF. CDR3 DNA sequence: TGTGCCAGCAGCTTCCTCAGGGATCAGCCCCAGCATTTT.

The chain carries TRBV11-3 and TRBJ2-2; D remains unclear. Deletions cut 1 base from V and 4 bases from J, with 13 bases between. Germline V gene data show CDR1 as SGHNT and CDR2 as YENEEA. This CDR3 comprises 16 residues. The CDR3 DNA reads TGTGCCAGCAGCTTAGTGTCCAGCGCTCCCACCGGGGAGCTGTTTTTT. It encodes CASSLVSSAPTGELFF.

The chain joins TRBV30 to TRBJ1-2, with 11 bases matching TRBD1. Germline V gene data show CDR1 as GTSNPN and CDR2 as SVGIG (reference sequence). V gave up 5 bases and J gave up 4 bases; unmatched junction bases: 6. The CDR3 spans 14 residues. The CDR3 sequence: CAWESGTGGYGYTF. Written as DNA, the CDR3 is TGTGCCTGGGAATCCGGGACAGGGGGCTATGGCTACACCTTC.

The chain couples TRBV5-6 to TRBJ1-1, with D unresolved. V lost 4 bases and J lost 1, with 11 bases in between. CDR1 and CDR2 from the germline V gene are SGHDT and YYEEEE. The CDR3 sequence is 14 residues long. The CDR3 coding sequence is TGTGCCAGCAGCCCACCCGGACGGAACACTGAAGCTTTCTTT. Translation gives CASSPPGRNTEAFF.

CDR3 sequence (DNA): TGTGCCAGCAGCGACGGGGTCGGCGCTAACTATGGCTACACCTTC. Its protein product is CASSDGVGANYGYTF. The chain combines TRBV7-2 with TRBJ1-2; D gene unclear. There are 15 residues in the CDR3. Germline V lookup: CDR1 SGHTA, CDR2 FQGNSA. The V end lost 5 bases, the J end lost 0 bases, and 13 bases lay between the germline ends.

The gene calls are TRBV6-6 and TRBJ1-2; 11 bases map to TRBD1. The germline gives CDR1 MNHNY, CDR2 SVGAGI (reference sequence). V gave up 6 bases and J gave up 6 bases; unmatched junction bases: 3. This CDR3 is built from 13 residues. CDR3 residues: CASRGTGGDGYTF. CDR3 in DNA: TGTGCCAGCAGGGGGACAGGGGGAGATGGCTACACCTTC.

The chain uses TRBV30 and TRBJ1-1, with D hard to call. Germline CDR1 GTSNPN, CDR2 SVGIG (reference sequence). V was pared by 0 bases and J by 1 base, with 12 bases between. There are 15 residues in the CDR3. CDR3 nucleotide sequence: TGTGCCTGGAGTGTAATATTGTTTAGGAACACTGAAGCTTTCTTT. Its translation: CAWSVILFRNTEAFF.

This chain links TRBV5-4 with TRBJ2-1; perhaps TRBD1 as D (6 bases). Between the trimmed V and J ends, which lost 0 bases and 8 bases, there was a span of 15 bases. Germline CDR1 is SGHNT and CDR2 is YYREEE (reference sequence). This CDR3 spans 15 amino acids. CDR3 nucleotide sequence: TGTGCCAGCAGCTTGGCCCTACGACAGGTCGATGAGCAGTTCTTC. Residues: CASSLALRQVDEQFF.

This clone was counted a single time. The V gene is TRBV7-2, the J gene TRBJ2-1; TRBD2 aligns across 8 bases. V gave up 5 bases and J gave up 0 bases; unmatched junction bases: 9. The CDR3 has 17 amino acids. Germline V lookup: CDR1 SGHTA, CDR2 FQGNSA. The CDR3 DNA reads as TGTGCCAGCAGCCCCCGGGGGGGCGGGGGCTCCTACAATGAGCAGTTCTTC. Protein: CASSPRGGGGSYNEQFF.

The chain has TRBV30 and TRBJ2-1, with D possibly matching TRBD2 (5 bases). The CDR3 covers 13 residues. The V gene's germline CDR1 is GTSNPN and CDR2 SVGIG (reference sequence). The V and J ends lost 1 base and 7 bases respectively, with 11 bases between them. CDR3 sequence reads: CAWSGGVGNEQFF. The CDR3 DNA is TGTGCCTGGAGTGGGGGAGTCGGGAATGAGCAGTTCTTC.

The rearrangement uses TRBV2 and TRBJ1-1; D gene unclear. From germline, CDR1 is SNHLY and CDR2 FYNNEI. Trimming removed 8 bases from V and 1 base from J, with 8 bases in between. This CDR3 is built from 12 residues. The CDR3 nucleotides are TGTGCCAGCTTTCAGAAGAACACTGAAGCTTTCTTT. Encoded protein: CASFQKNTEAFF.

This chain uses TRBV6-6 with TRBJ1-1; possible D gene TRBD1, 5 bases. Per germline, CDR1 MNHNY and CDR2 SVGAGI (reference sequence). The CDR3 extends over 14 amino acids. V lost 4 bases and J 1 base, leaving 10 bases between the germline ends. CDR3: CASSFTGGNTEAFF. For the CDR3, the DNA is TGTGCCAGCAGTTTTACGGGGGGGAACACTGAAGCTTTCTTT.

This clone showed up just once. The chain couples TRBV29-1 to TRBJ2-7; TRBD1 might be the D (6 bases). In germline, CDR1 is SQVTM, CDR2 ANQGSEA. This CDR3 contains 12 residues. The V and J ends lost 6 bases and 2 bases respectively, with 11 bases between them. CDR3 in amino acids: CSVGNRAYEQYF. The CDR3 coding sequence is TGCAGCGTAGGGAACAGGGCCTACGAGCAGTACTTC.

The gene calls are TRBV6-1 and TRBJ1-3, with no clear D. Germline V gene lookup returns CDR1 MNHNS and CDR2 SASEGT. This CDR3 spans 17 amino acids. V lost 2 bases and J 2 bases, leaving 16 bases between the germline ends. The CDR3 sequence is CASSELPLKRAGNTIYF. In nucleotides, the CDR3 is TGTGCCAGCAGTGAACTCCCCCTTAAGCGCGCTGGAAACACCATATATTTT.

The gene calls are TRBV19 and TRBJ2-6, with D perhaps TRBD1 or TRBD2 (5 bases each). CDR1 and CDR2 (germline): LNHDA, SQIVND (reference sequence). This CDR3 is built from 18 residues. The V end lost 6 bases, the J end lost 0 bases, and 18 bases lay between the germline ends. In DNA form, the CDR3 reads TGTGCCAGTAGCTTTAGTCGGGGCCCGGCCTCTGGGGCCAACGTCCTGACTTTC. Encoded protein: CASSFSRGPASGANVLTF.

This clone appeared a few times. The chain joins TRBV2 to TRBJ1-5; D might be TRBD1 (5 bases). Germline V CDR1 and CDR2: SNHLY, FYNNEI. Trimming took off 5 bases at V and 5 bases at J, with 13 bases between the two ends. This CDR3 region has 14 residues. The CDR3 region has the DNA TGTGCCAGCAGTCCCCGGGACGGGGATCAGCCCCAGCATTTT. Translating gives CASSPRDGDQPQHF.

As concerns this clone: One end of the junction is discordant with germline, which a read error may explain. The chain recombines TRBV6-1 with TRBJ1-5; D call uncertain. Germline V gene sequence: CDR1 MNHNS, CDR2 SASEGT. The CDR3 consists of 12 residues. CDR3 protein: CASCDEYQPQHF. In nucleotides, the CDR3 is TGTGCCAGCTGTGACGAATATCAGCCCCAGCATTTT.

The chain uses TRBV18 and TRBJ1-2; no firm D call. The CDR3 runs to 15 residues. CDR1 KGHSH and CDR2 LQKENI come from the germline V gene. V shed 2 bases and J shed 4 bases, with 14 bases lying between them. The CDR3 spells CASSPVAAMSYGYTF. In DNA, the CDR3 is TGTGCCAGCTCACCAGTGGCAGCCATGTCCTATGGCTACACCTTC.

The sample holds one count of this clone. The chain uses TRBV5-8 and TRBJ1-1, with D perhaps matching TRBD1 (6 bases). Germline V CDR1 and CDR2: SGHTS, YDEGEE. The CDR3 spans 15 residues. V lost 0 bases, J lost 0 bases, and 9 bases lay in between. The CDR3 reads CASSLEGGLNTEAFF. The DNA of the CDR3 is TGTGCCAGCAGCTTGGAGGGGGGACTGAACACTGAAGCTTTCTTT.